This paragraph reports one T cell receptor (beta chain). It has no known antigen specificity. Per-nucleotide qualities are absent, and no much larger clonotype sits a single base away. From cysteine to phenylalanine, the CDR3 is 14 amino acids long. Only the CDR3 part of the read is kept: 42 bases, read in frame from the first base. CDR1 is given as LNHNV and CDR2 as YYDKDF, both from the germline V gene (reference sequence). The V end loses 4 bases and the J end loses 0 bases, and a stretch of 7 bases separates them. The data were taken from a study of T cells after yellow fever vaccination (dated by TCRdb to the late 2010s). Concerning the study at large: The SMART-Seq v4 Ultra Low Input RNA kit was used to prepare libraries from fractions with low cell numbers. Bulk TCR alpha and beta repertoires were sequenced longitudinally to track T-cell clones before and after primary and booster YFV17D yellow fever vaccination. Blood was collected at multiple timepoints before and after primary and secondary immunization, and bulk PBMC replicates and cell subsets were isolated. The cohort comprised two healthy male donors, one aged 18 to 30 and one aged 30 to 40 years. Findings and caveats that apply to the study as a whole: After the booster, most clones that had expanded after primary vaccination were detected again (about 97% of CD4 and around nine tenths of CD8), suggesting broad maintenance of memory. A small share of clonotypes occurred in both CD4 and CD8 compartments, likely arising from convergent recombination. The secondary T-cell response was weaker than the primary response but faster, peaking on day 5 instead of day 15. The study included only two donors, which limits how far the findings can be generalized. Computational filtering was needed because FACS-sorted repertoires could contain abundant contaminating clonotypes from the bulk population.

Synthesis of TCR cDNA relied on 5'RACE template switching, a step that introduced a universal primer site along with unique molecular identifiers. cDNA synthesis was primed from both the TCR alpha and TCR beta constant segments. Two PCR steps were used to amplify libraries, with sample barcodes and sequencing adapters being added in the second step. Sequencing of libraries was performed on Illumina HiSeq 2500 (2x100 bp) or NovaSeq (2x150 bp). As for the original processing: MIGEC handled demultiplexing of reads and collapsing into UMI consensus sequences, while MiXCR performed V(D)J alignment. Vaccine-responding clonotypes were identified with edgeR using replicate PBMC samples, with FDR below 0.01 and a log2 fold change above 5 up to day 15 being required. Each bulk clonotype received a CD4 or CD8 identity based on whether the sequenced CD4 or CD8 repertoire contained that clonotype at higher abundance. TCRdb reworked the public reads: Q25 trimming with fastp, MiXCR clone assembly, productive beta chains retained. Every distinct CDR3 protein forms one entry, paired with its most common genes and DNA. TCRdb's processing, not the study's, gives the V and J calls here. Within this sample are around 180,000 distinct CDR3 sequences, with approximately 6.2% of them counted one time only. Together, the top ten hold just under 3% of the sample.

The treatment or condition tag for this specimen amounts to: live attenuated yellow fever vaccine strain. PBMCs were isolated from peripheral blood using a standard Ficoll-Paque protocol. Dynabeads CD4 and CD8 positive selection kits were used to isolate CD4 and CD8 T-cell fractions. RNA was extracted with TriZol from bulk PBMCs, CD4 and CD8 fractions, and dextramer-positive and dextramer-negative fractions. The sequence links TRBV15 to TRBJ1-5; matching of 6 bases hints at TRBD1 as the D gene. This TCR came from a young man who received the YFV17D yellow fever vaccine. The specimen comprised CD4+ T cells sorted from PBMCs, sampled on the day of the first yellow fever vaccination. The DNA is as follows: TGTGCCACCAGCAAAGGGGGTAGCAATCAGCCCCAGCATTTT. Its protein reads: CATSKGGSNQPQHF.